Presented here are 11 T cell receptor beta chains from one specimen sequenced in a study of T cell repertoires in cytomegalovirus infection. Their antigen targets remain unknown. TCRdb recomputed calls from the reads with MiXCR, one row per CDR3 protein. The repertoire holds 70,000 to 85,000 distinct CDR3 sequences, with roughly 40% as singletons. Sample: CD8+ T cells from cultured PBMCs, taken from culture after CMV antigen stimulation. These receptors came from a human donor in good health (CMV status not recorded). Some clones in this sample may be carry-over from other donors' samples.

This clonotype was detected ten times or more. This rearrangement joins TRBV4-2 to TRBJ2-1; no reliable D call. Germline CDR1 LGHNA, CDR2 YNFKEQ. CDR3 length equals 11 residues. The V end was cut by 1 base, the J end by 7 bases, with 2 bases between. CDR3 sequence reads: CASSQVNEQFF. The DNA for the CDR3 is TGTGCCAGCAGCCAAGTGAATGAGCAGTTCTTC.

This chain links TRBV20-1 with TRBJ2-3; maybe TRBD2 (6 bases). Germline values: CDR1 DFQATT, CDR2 SNEGSKA (reference sequence). This CDR3 is 13 amino acids long. This CDR3 is CSAETGGGDTQYF. As DNA, the CDR3 is TGCAGCGCGGAAACTGGGGGAGGAGATACGCAGTATTTT.

The J gene is TRBJ1-1, the V gene TRBV11-2; 11 bases map to TRBD1. This CDR3 is 18 amino acids long. Germline V CDR1 and CDR2: SGHAT, FQNNGV. Trimming at V came to 6 bases and at J to 0 bases, leaving 12 bases not matched to a gene. CDR3 sequence: CASSHWGDRGWVNTEAFF. CDR3 DNA sequence: TGTGCCAGCAGTCACTGGGGGGACAGGGGGTGGGTGAACACTGAAGCTTTCTTT.

This clonotype was picked up many times. The gene calls are TRBV4-1 and TRBJ2-1; the D gene is possibly TRBD2 (6 bases). Trimming left V 0 bases short and J 0 bases short, with 9 bases between. Germline-derived CDR1 and CDR2 are MGHRA and YSYEKL. This CDR3 contains 16 residues. In DNA, the CDR3 is TGCGCCAGCAGCCAAGATGGAGGGATCTCCTACAATGAGCAGTTCTTC. Translated, it gives CASSQDGGISYNEQFF.

The chain links TRBV2 to TRBJ2-7, with 8 bases fitting TRBD2. Germline loops: CDR1 SNHLY, CDR2 FYNNEI. V lost 6 bases and J lost 2; bases outside the gene matches: 3. The length of the CDR3 is 13 residues. CDR3 DNA: TGTGCCAGCAGGAGCGGGGGTACCTACGAGCAGTACTTC. This encodes CASRSGGTYEQYF.

This clonotype was detected only a few times. The CDR3 coding sequence is TGTGCCAGCAGTTACCAGGCCGGGACAGCAGGCTACACCTTC. It yields the protein CASSYQAGTAGYTF. V gene TRBV6-1 combines with J gene TRBJ1-2; TRBD1 aligns across 7 bases. Germline lookup yields CDR1 MNHNS and CDR2 SASEGT. Trimming cost V 5 bases and J 8 bases; bases outside gene matches: 11. CDR3 length: 14 residues.

The genes are TRBV7-6 and TRBJ1-5, with D hard to call. The V gene lost 1 base and the J gene lost 5 bases, with 6 bases spanning the gap. Per the germline V gene, CDR1 is SGHVS and CDR2 is FNYEAQ. This CDR3 comprises 13 residues. The CDR3 protein is CASSLGTDQPQHF. CDR3 nucleotide sequence: TGTGCCAGCAGCTTAGGCACTGATCAGCCCCAGCATTTT.

This clonotype was counted between two and nine times. This chain connects TRBV7-8 to TRBJ1-5; D unclear. Germline V gene data show CDR1 as SGHVS and CDR2 as FQNEAQ. V lost 0 bases to trimming and J lost 3 bases, with 3 bases between them. This CDR3 contains 13 residues. This CDR3 is CASSLAPNQPQHF. CDR3 in DNA: TGTGCCAGCAGCTTAGCCCCCAATCAGCCCCAGCATTTT.

The genes are TRBV7-8 and TRBJ2-5, with 9 bases matching TRBD1. The CDR3 is 17 residues long. V was clipped by 2 bases and J by 5 bases; unmatched bases: 12. Germline CDR1 and CDR2: SGHVS and FQNEAQ. This CDR3 is CASSLPPPGTGRETQYF. CDR3 nucleotide sequence: TGTGCCAGCAGCTTACCCCCGCCCGGGACAGGGAGGGAGACCCAGTACTTC.

This chain joins TRBV12-3 or TRBV12-4 and TRBJ1-3; D gene unclear. Between the trimmed V and J ends, which lost 5 bases and 2 bases, there was a span of 7 bases. The CDR3 sequence is 13 residues long. CDR3 in amino acids: CASSGTAGNTIYF. Here the CDR3 DNA reads TGTGCCAGCAGTGGTACAGCTGGAAACACCATATATTTT.

The chain is built from TRBV29-1 and TRBJ2-1, with D perhaps TRBD1 (6 bases). The germline V gene has CDR1 SQVTM and CDR2 ANQGSEA. V was trimmed by 2 bases and J by 3 bases, leaving 11 bases between them. The CDR3 totals 14 residues. The CDR3 protein is CSVENREIYNEQFF. The CDR3 coding sequence is TGCAGCGTTGAAAACAGGGAAATCTACAATGAGCAGTTCTTC.